The 8 T cell receptor beta chains in this list originate from one sample, sequenced in a study of T cell clonality in common variable immunodeficiency. The study's findings and limits: In common variable immunodeficiency, TCR beta chains reportedly carried fewer deletions and N-nucleotide insertions.

Antigens for these TCRs are unknown. The table came from immunoSEQ multiplex PCR; TCRdb's copy has only in-frame clones and leaves some out. The sample is made up of roughly 9,900 clones, none counted only once. Material: peripheral blood mononuclear cells. The origin of the receptors is a human donor with common variable immunodeficiency.

This clone showed up just a few times. Read sequence stops 3 residues before the CDR3 end, and the germline J gene provides the missing end. The J gene is TRBJ2-7, the V gene TRBV6-2 or TRBV6-3; D is ambiguous. With 3 bases removed from V and 3 bases from J, the gap between germline ends came to 6 bases. The germline gives CDR1 MNHEY, CDR2 SVGEGT. The CDR3 has 12 residues. The CDR3 loop is CASSYISYEQYF. The CDR3 bases that were read are TGTGCCAGCAGTTATATTAGCTACGAG.

A word on this clone: The CDR3 end is not reached by the read, which stops 3 residues before it; the germline J gene fills it in. J is TRBJ1-5 and V is TRBV7-2; maybe TRBD1 (5 bases). The germline V gene encodes CDR1 SGHTA and CDR2 FQGNSA. The CDR3 is 13 amino acids. V lost 8 bases and J 0 bases, leaving 8 bases between the germline ends. This CDR3 reads CASCRDSNQPQHF. Partial CDR3 DNA: TGTGCCAGCTGCAGGGATAGCAATCAGCCC.

This clone was seen a few times. The read stops 3 residues short of the end of the CDR3; the missing end is completed from the germline J gene. The rearrangement joins TRBV18 to TRBJ2-2; the D is unclear. The CDR3 totals 12 residues. Germline loops: CDR1 KGHSH, CDR2 LQKENI. Trimming pared 6 bases from V and 2 bases from J, leaving 4 bases between. The CDR3 reads CASSPNTGELFF. The part of the CDR3 DNA that was read is TGTGCCAGCTCCCCTAACACCGGGGAG.

This clone is termed medium-sized. This CDR3 reads CASSLGREDTQYF. The sequenced CDR3 bases are TGTGCCAGCAGCCTCGGCAGGGAAGATACG. The rearrangement joins TRBV7-2 to TRBJ2-3, with D possibly TRBD1 on 5 matching bases. Sequencing ends 3 residues short of the CDR3 end; the germline J gene provides the rest. The CDR3 runs 13 residues. Between the trimmed V and J ends, which lost 5 bases and 5 bases, there was a span of 11 bases. The V gene's germline CDR1 is SGHTA and CDR2 FQGNSA.

Regarding this clone: The read terminates 3 residues ahead of where the CDR3 ends, so the germline J gene completes it. J is TRBJ2-3 and V is TRBV6-2 or TRBV6-3, with 12 bases fitting TRBD2. The V gene end was trimmed by 9 bases and the J gene end by 1 base; junction bases not matched to a gene: 11. The CDR3 runs to 17 residues. The V gene's germline CDR1 is MNHEY and CDR2 SVGEGT. The DNA read from the CDR3 is TGTGCCAGAAAGGTCCTAGCGGGAGGGCCCGGCACAGATACG. Translation gives CARKVLAGGPGTDT. The full CDR3 sequence reads CARKVLAGGPGTDTQYF.

This clone was detected only a few times. The read stops 3 residues short of the end of the CDR3; the missing end is completed from the germline J gene. The V gene is TRBV30, the J gene TRBJ2-7; no reliable D call. The ends were cut back, 0 bases at V and 3 bases at J, with 3 bases in the middle. Germline V gene sequence: CDR1 GTSNPN, CDR2 SVGIG (reference sequence). The CDR3 has 11 residues. CDR3 protein: CAWSVRYEQYF. The sequenced CDR3 bases are TGTGCCTGGAGTGTGCGCTACGAG.

Regarding this clone: Compared with germline, one end of the junction differs, possibly owing to a read error. The CDR3 is cut off 3 residues early in the read; its end comes from the germline J gene. The V call is TRBV7-7, the J call TRBJ1-3; no reliable D call. Germline CDR1 reads SSHAT; CDR2 reads FNYEAQ (reference sequence). The CDR3 consists of 13 residues. CDR3 DNA, as far as it was read: TGTGCTAGCAGCTCAAATCGGGGTTCGACC. This translates into CASSSNRGST. The full CDR3 reads CASSSNRGSTIYF. Drawing the rest from reference TRBV7-7 and TRBJ1-3, the complete variable domain is GAGVSQSPRYKVTKRGQDVTLRCDPISSHATLYWYQQALGQGPEFLTYFNYEAQPDKSGLPSDRFSAERPEGSISTLTIQRTEQRDSAMYRCASSSNRGSTIYFGEGSWLTVV.

This clone has a handful of counts. The read is 3 residues too short to cover the CDR3 end, so that end is filled in from the germline J gene. The chain links TRBV7-2 to TRBJ1-2, with D maybe TRBD1 (5 bases). The germline V gene has CDR1 SGHTA and CDR2 FQGNSA. Trimming stripped 7 bases from V and 2 bases from J, with 11 bases between. There are 13 residues in the CDR3. The CDR3 spells CASNLRGNYGYTF. CDR3 DNA, as far as it was read: TGTGCCAGCAACCTACGGGGGAACTATGGC.